These 25 T cell receptor beta chains were all obtained from the same sample, sequenced in a study of vaccination effects on CD4 cells after COVID-19. No antigen has been assigned to these receptors. The repertoire was sequenced with immunoSEQ multiplex PCR; TCRdb's copy has only in-frame clones and lacks some. Of tens of thousands of clones in the sample, under 85% were seen once. Following 10 days of culture, CD4+ T cells were isolated. The sample consisted of CD4+ T cells from PBMCs cultured without peptide, taken before COVID-19 vaccination. The origin of the receptors is a human donor who had a prior SARS-CoV-2 infection.

The chain joins TRBV19 to TRBJ2-2; 10 positions match TRBD2. Germline V lookup: CDR1 LNHDA, CDR2 SQIVND (reference sequence). Germline trimming cut 6 bases from V and 0 bases from J; bases unmatched to any gene: 4. This CDR3 has 16 residues. The CDR3 nucleotides read TGTGCCAGTAGAACTAGCGGGGTCCCGAACACCGGGGAGCTGTTTTTT. Encoded protein: CASRTSGVPNTGELFF.

The rearrangement joins TRBV7-8 to TRBJ2-3; no definite D call. Germline CDR1 SGHVS, CDR2 FQNEAQ. V was shortened by 1 base and J by 5 bases, with 10 bases between the two germline ends. The CDR3 spans 14 residues. This CDR3 reads CASSLEGRGDTQYF. In nucleotides, the CDR3 is TGTGCCAGCAGCTTAGAAGGACGCGGAGATACGCAGTATTTT.

V usage is TRBV12-5 and J usage is TRBJ1-5; 7 bases line up with TRBD1. CDR3 length: 14 residues. J lost 8 bases, V lost 5 bases, and 9 bases had no gene match. The germline V gene has CDR1 LGHNT and CDR2 FRNRAP. CDR3 bases: TGTGCTAGTGGTGGGGACAGCCTTATGGAGCCCCAGCATTTT. Translated, it gives CASGGDSLMEPQHF.

The chain has TRBV9 and TRBJ2-7; D is undetermined. V was cut by 0 bases and J by 2 bases, with 6 bases left in between. The CDR3 sequence is 13 residues long. The germline CDR1 and CDR2 sequences are SGDLS and YYNGEE. CDR3 loop: CASSVGLAYEQYF. The CDR3, as DNA: TGTGCCAGCAGCGTAGGTCTAGCCTACGAGCAGTACTTC.

The chain employs TRBV7-2 and TRBJ2-7; 9 bases are a match to TRBD2. J gave up 7 bases and V 0 bases, and 19 bases lay outside the gene matches. This CDR3 comprises 19 residues. In germline, CDR1 is SGHTA, CDR2 FQGNSA. CDR3: CASSLAGGLGLAGESEQYF. The CDR3 coding sequence is TGTGCCAGCAGCTTAGCGGGAGGGCTGGGGTTAGCGGGAGAGTCTGAGCAGTACTTC.

The J gene is TRBJ2-3, the V gene TRBV7-9; 9 nucleotides align to TRBD2. CDR3 length: 16 residues. Germline V gives CDR1 SEHNR, CDR2 FQNEAQ (reference sequence). V was clipped by 5 bases and J by 7 bases; unmatched bases: 13. CDR3 loop: CASSQGSSGRVHTQYF. The CDR3 nucleotides are TGTGCCAGCAGCCAAGGGAGTAGCGGGAGAGTTCATACGCAGTATTTT.

The chain carries TRBV2 and TRBJ2-3; D is perhaps TRBD1 (6 bases). The V end was cut by 5 bases, the J end by 4 bases, with 10 bases between. This CDR3 has 13 residues. Germline V gene sequence: CDR1 SNHLY, CDR2 FYNNEI. CDR3 in amino acids: CASSQGSADTQYF. Here the CDR3 DNA reads TGTGCCAGCAGTCAGGGGAGCGCAGATACGCAGTATTTT.

The gene calls are TRBV5-1 and TRBJ2-3; the match to TRBD2 covers 15 bases. The V gene end was trimmed by 4 bases and the J gene end by 4 bases; junction bases not matched to a gene: 4. CDR1 is SGHRS and CDR2 is YFSETQ in the germline V gene. This CDR3 contains 16 residues. As DNA, the CDR3 is TGCGCCAGCAGCGTGGGACTAGCGGGGGGTGCAGATACGCAGTATTTT. Translation gives CASSVGLAGGADTQYF.

The chain joins TRBV29-1 to TRBJ2-7; TRBD1 agrees at 7 bases. V trimming: 5 bases; J trimming: 0 bases; junction bases outside the gene matches: 7. Germline V CDR1 and CDR2: SQVTM, ANQGSEA. The CDR3 spans 14 residues. The CDR3 DNA reads TGCAGCGTTATTTGGGACAGTAACTCCTACGAGCAGTACTTC. Encoded protein: CSVIWDSNSYEQYF.

J is TRBJ1-2 and V is TRBV28, with 7 bases matching TRBD1. Trimming removed 6 bases from V and 4 bases from J; junction bases left unmatched: 5. Germline lookup yields CDR1 MDHEN and CDR2 SYDVKM. The CDR3 is 13 amino acids. This chain's CDR3 is CASRTDRVYGYTF. CDR3 bases: TGTGCCAGCAGGACTGACAGGGTCTATGGCTACACCTTC.

This chain connects TRBV5-1 to TRBJ2-5; D unclear. CDR3 size: 12 residues. Trimming removed 0 bases from V and 2 bases from J, with 2 bases in between. Germline V gene lookup returns CDR1 SGHRS and CDR2 YFSETQ. The CDR3 nucleotides read TGCGCCAGCAGCTTGGCACAAGAGACCCAGTACTTC. Its protein is CASSLAQETQYF.

This clone was detected a few times. This sequence joins TRBV5-4 and TRBJ1-1; D is undetermined. Germline lookup yields CDR1 SGHNT and CDR2 YYREEE (reference sequence). V lost 0 bases and J 0 bases, leaving 9 bases between the germline ends. The CDR3 has 15 amino acids. The CDR3 loop is CASSLAGRLNTEAFF. As DNA, the CDR3 is TGTGCCAGCAGCTTGGCCGGGCGGTTGAACACTGAAGCTTTCTTT.

V gene TRBV2 combines with J gene TRBJ2-7, with 8 bases aligning to TRBD1. Germline V gives CDR1 SNHLY, CDR2 FYNNEI. Trimming at V came to 5 bases and at J to 2 bases, leaving 8 bases not matched to a gene. The CDR3 length is 15 residues. This chain's CDR3 is CASSQDRVLTYEQYF. The CDR3 bases are TGTGCCAGCAGTCAGGACAGGGTTTTAACCTACGAGCAGTACTTC.

The chain has TRBV7-6 and TRBJ2-3; weak D call: TRBD2 (5 bases). Trimming removed 1 base from V and 5 bases from J, with 13 bases in between. The CDR3 is 15 amino acids. The germline gives CDR1 SGHVS, CDR2 FNYEAQ. This CDR3 is CASSLEAFRGDTQYF. CDR3 coding DNA: TGTGCCAGCAGCTTAGAGGCCTTCCGGGGAGATACGCAGTATTTT.

The DNA of the CDR3 is TGCGCCAGCAGCGCGGGACTAGCTTACAATGAGCAGTTCTTC. Amino acids: CASSAGLAYNEQFF. The V and J genes are TRBV5-1 and TRBJ2-1; 9 nucleotides agree with TRBD2. The J segment lost 4 bases and the V segment lost 4 bases, leaving 3 bases of the junction unmatched. The CDR3 is 14 amino acids. Germline CDR1 SGHRS, CDR2 YFSETQ. Full variable domain (outside the CDR3, taken from reference TRBV5-1 and TRBJ2-1): KAGVTQTPRYLIKTRGQQVTLSCSPISGHRSVSWYQQTPGQGLQFLFEYFSETQRNKGNFPGRFSGRQFSNSRSEMNVSTLELGDSALYLCASSAGLAYNEQFFGPGTRLTVL.

This chain joins TRBV20-1 and TRBJ1-6; weak D call: TRBD1 (5 bases). The V gene's germline CDR1 is DFQATT and CDR2 SNEGSKA (reference sequence). The CDR3 has 14 residues. The V end was cut by 3 bases, the J end by 3 bases, with 9 bases between. CDR3 sequence: CSASTGIYNSPLHF. In nucleotides, the CDR3 is TGCAGTGCTAGTACAGGAATCTATAATTCACCCCTCCACTTT.

V is TRBV5-5 and J is TRBJ1-2; no clear D gene. The CDR3 totals 15 residues. The germline gives CDR1 SGHKS, CDR2 YYEKEE (reference sequence). V lost 6 bases and J lost 8, with 23 bases in between. CDR3 sequence reads: CASNKWAMIGDGYTF. The CDR3 region has the DNA TGTGCCAGCAATAAGTGGGCTATGATCGGTGACGGCTACACCTTC.

This clone was observed once. The J gene is TRBJ2-1, the V gene TRBV3-1 (or the pseudogene TRBV3-2); no reliable D call. The V gene's germline CDR1 is LGHDT and CDR2 YNNKEL (reference sequence). The CDR3 is 17 amino acids. Deletions cut 1 base from V and 9 bases from J, with 22 bases between. The DNA for the CDR3 is TGTGCCAGCAGCCAAGGGTTCCTTAAAGTCTTCGTCAGTGAGCAGTTCTTC. It is translated as CASSQGFLKVFVSEQFF.

CDR3 in amino acids: CASSIRDRERNQPQHF. The CDR3 DNA reads as TGTGCCAGCAGCATTCGGGACCGAGAAAGGAATCAGCCCCAGCATTTT. This sequence joins TRBV11-3 and TRBJ1-5, with a weak D call TRBD1 (5 bases). V was pared by 5 bases and J by 4 bases, with 18 bases between. The length of the CDR3 is 16 residues. Germline values: CDR1 SGHNT, CDR2 YENEEA.

This chain links TRBV3-1 (or the pseudogene TRBV3-2) with TRBJ2-3; no clear D. V was shortened by 0 bases and J by 6 bases, with 7 bases between the two germline ends. The CDR3 loop spans 13 amino acids. Germline V CDR1 and CDR2: LGHDT, YNNKEL (reference sequence). The DNA of the CDR3 is TGTGCCAGCAGCCAAGAGCGGTGGGATACGCAGTATTTT. Its protein product is CASSQERWDTQYF.

This clone appeared once. The chain recombines TRBV3-1 (or the pseudogene TRBV3-2) with TRBJ2-1; 8 positions agree with TRBD2. Per the germline V gene, CDR1 is LGHDT and CDR2 is YNNKEL (reference sequence). Losses at the gene ends were 4 bases for V and 0 bases for J; bases not matched to a gene: 8. The CDR3 has 17 residues. The CDR3 region is CASSPYGGVSSYNEQFF. The CDR3 DNA reads as TGTGCCAGCAGCCCTTACGGGGGGGTGAGCTCCTACAATGAGCAGTTCTTC.

There are a few counts of this clone. The rearrangement joins TRBV6-5 to TRBJ2-7; D unresolved. The CDR3 runs to 14 residues. V lost 4 bases, J lost 6 bases, and 16 bases lay in between. The germline V gene has CDR1 MNHEY and CDR2 SVGAGI. In DNA form, the CDR3 reads TGTGCCAGCAGTTCATCGGCCGCGATGCGCGAGCAGTACTTC. Protein product: CASSSSAAMREQYF.

As DNA, the CDR3 is TGTGCCTGGAGTTCCAGCGGGAGTTCACCCCTCCACTTT. Translating gives CAWSSSGSSPLHF. V gene TRBV30 combines with J gene TRBJ1-6; D not certain. This CDR3 has 13 residues. The ends were cut back, 2 bases at V and 9 bases at J, with 11 bases in the middle. Germline V gene lookup returns CDR1 GTSNPN and CDR2 SVGIG (reference sequence).

As regards this clone: Additional DNA sequences in this sample encode the identical CDR3. The chain couples TRBV9 to TRBJ2-3, with D possibly matching TRBD2 (6 bases). Looked up from germline, CDR1 is SGDLS and CDR2 is YYNGEE. The CDR3 contains 15 residues. Trimming removed 3 bases from V and 0 bases from J, with 11 bases in between. The CDR3 nucleotides are TGTGCCAGCAGCGCGGTGGGAGGAAGCACAGATACGCAGTATTTT. This encodes CASSAVGGSTDTQYF.

This clone has more than one count but fewer than ten. The rearrangement uses TRBV2 and TRBJ1-1, with unresolved D. The V gene lost 6 bases and the J gene lost 0 bases, with 14 bases spanning the gap. Germline V gives CDR1 SNHLY, CDR2 FYNNEI. The CDR3 has 15 amino acids. Here the CDR3 DNA reads TGTGCCAGCAGAACGGGCTTGGGGATGAACACTGAAGCTTTCTTT. Residues: CASRTGLGMNTEAFF.